This entry lists 20 T cell receptor beta chains sequenced from one sample in a study of T cell changes during pregnancy in multiple sclerosis. Assay used: immunoSEQ multiplex PCR; TCRdb lists only in-frame clones, some missing. This table has just over 35,000 clones, more than 70% appearing once. This specimen was CD4+ T cells from peripheral blood mononuclear cells, taken after pregnancy. The origin of the receptors is a female donor in good health, enrolled as a control in a pregnancy study.

This chain joins TRBV27 and TRBJ1-5, with TRBD1 identical over 11 bases. After removal of 5 bases from V and 7 bases from J, the junction contained 7 bases not matched to a gene. This CDR3 has 15 residues. Germline V gene sequence: CDR1 MNHEY, CDR2 SMNVEV (reference sequence). In DNA, the CDR3 is TGTGCCAGCAGTATAGGACAGGGGGCGAGACAGCCCCAGCATTTT. Its protein is CASSIGQGARQPQHF.

This chain links TRBV11-2 with TRBJ2-1, with D perhaps matching TRBD2 (5 bases). V gave up 2 bases and J gave up 10 bases, with 15 bases separating them. From germline, CDR1 is SGHAT and CDR2 FQNNGV. The CDR3 has 14 residues. CDR3 sequence reads: CASSLSPGSGEQFF. The CDR3 DNA reads as TGTGCCAGCAGCTTAAGTCCGGGGTCCGGGGAGCAGTTCTTC.

The chain links TRBV7-8 to TRBJ1-1; D remains ambiguous. The CDR3 length is 12 residues. Between the trimmed V and J ends, which lost 6 bases and 11 bases, there was a span of 16 bases. In germline, CDR1 is SGHVS, CDR2 FQNEAQ. The CDR3 reads CASSPGRADAFF. The CDR3 DNA reads TGTGCCAGCAGTCCGGGGAGGGCGGACGCTTTCTTT.

The V and J genes are TRBV7-2 and TRBJ2-1, with a tentative D call TRBD2 (6 bases). Germline V gene lookup returns CDR1 SGHTA and CDR2 FQGNSA. Trimming stripped 4 bases from V and 0 bases from J, with 13 bases between. The CDR3 totals 16 residues. CDR3: CASSSDYLPSYNEQFF. CDR3 in DNA: TGTGCCAGCAGCTCGGACTACCTCCCCTCCTACAATGAGCAGTTCTTC.

The chain combines TRBV7-9 with TRBJ1-5; 7 positions match TRBD1. V was clipped by 3 bases and J by 4 bases; unmatched bases: 3. Germline CDR1 and CDR2: SEHNR and FQNEAQ (reference sequence). CDR3 size: 14 residues. The CDR3 protein is CASSLGQSNQPQHF. Written as DNA, the CDR3 is TGTGCCAGCAGCTTGGGACAGTCGAATCAGCCCCAGCATTTT.

The genes are TRBV7-2 and TRBJ1-1, with 7 bases matching TRBD1. Germline trimming cut 4 bases from V and 0 bases from J; bases unmatched to any gene: 5. Germline V gene sequence: CDR1 SGHTA, CDR2 FQGNSA. The length of the CDR3 is 15 residues. CDR3 sequence: CASSWATGVNTEAFF. CDR3 DNA sequence: TGTGCCAGCAGCTGGGCCACAGGGGTGAACACTGAAGCTTTCTTT.

The chain combines TRBV5-1 with TRBJ1-1; D is uncertain. V gave up 6 bases and J gave up 6 bases, with 9 bases separating them. CDR3 length equals 11 residues. CDR1 and CDR2 from the germline V gene are SGHRS and YFSETQ. Here the CDR3 DNA reads TGCGCCAGCACCCTGGACTCTGAAGCTTTCTTT. It encodes CASTLDSEAFF.

The chain links TRBV4-3 to TRBJ2-3; the D is unclear. The germline CDR1 and CDR2 sequences are LGHNA and YSLEER. CDR3 length: 15 amino acids. Trimming cost V 4 bases and J 1 base, with 12 bases left between them. CDR3 DNA sequence: TGCGCCAGCAGCCCCCAGAGGTCCGGCACAGATACGCAGTATTTT. Amino acids: CASSPQRSGTDTQYF.

The chain recombines TRBV7-2 with TRBJ2-1, with 11 bases that match TRBD2. Germline V gene lookup returns CDR1 SGHTA and CDR2 FQGNSA. The CDR3 has 18 residues. Trimming at V came to 0 bases and at J to 3 bases, leaving 7 bases not matched to a gene. The CDR3 nucleotides are TGTGCCAGCAGCTTAGCGGGGACTAGCGGAACCTACTACAATGAGCAGTTCTTC. Amino acids: CASSLAGTSGTYYNEQFF. The full variable domain, with the rest looked up from reference TRBV7-2 and TRBJ2-1, is GAGVSQSPSNKVTEKGKDVELRCDPISGHTALYWYRQSLGQGLEFLIYFQGNSAPDKSGLPSDRFSAERTGGSVSTLTIQRTQQEDSAVYLCASSLAGTSGTYYNEQFFGPGTRLTVL.

This clone was observed a single time. The rearrangement uses TRBV6-5 and TRBJ1-4, with 9 bases fitting TRBD1. After removal of 6 bases from V and 0 bases from J, the junction contained 2 bases not matched to a gene. The germline V gene has CDR1 MNHEY and CDR2 SVGAGI. This CDR3 is 15 amino acids long. The CDR3 loop reads CASSRQGATNEKLFF. DNA for the CDR3: TGTGCCAGCAGCCGACAGGGGGCAACTAATGAAAAACTGTTTTTT.

J is TRBJ2-1 and V is TRBV2; D uncertain. Looked up from germline, CDR1 is SNHLY and CDR2 is FYNNEI. Trimming pared 4 bases from V and 4 bases from J, leaving 8 bases between. The CDR3 has 13 residues. CDR3 coding DNA: TGTGCCAGCAGTGGGGCCGTTTACAATGAGCAGTTCTTC. Its translation is CASSGAVYNEQFF.

The V gene is TRBV11-2, the J gene TRBJ2-5; 9 nucleotides agree with TRBD2. There are 17 residues in the CDR3. The V segment lost 6 bases and the J segment 5 bases; nucleotides outside the gene matches: 16. Germline loops: CDR1 SGHAT, CDR2 FQNNGV. DNA of the CDR3: TGTGCCAGCAGTAAGGGACGGGCGGGAGGGCCCGAGGAGACCCAGTACTTC. Translating it yields CASSKGRAGGPEETQYF.

The chain recombines TRBV2 with TRBJ2-1; TRBD2 aligns across 13 bases. The germline CDR1 and CDR2 sequences are SNHLY and FYNNEI. V shed 7 bases, J shed 8 bases, and the junction held 8 bases outside the gene matches. There are 15 residues in the CDR3. CDR3 nucleotides: TGTGCCAGCAACCCCCTGACTAGCGGGAGGCATGAGCAGTTCTTC. Its protein product is CASNPLTSGRHEQFF.

J is TRBJ2-1 and V is TRBV27; 7 bases are a match to TRBD2. The CDR3 totals 14 residues. The junction had 8 bases not matched to a gene; V was cut back by 8 bases and J by 4 bases. CDR1 is MNHEY, CDR2 SMNVEV, per germline (reference sequence). The CDR3 bases are TGTGCCAGCGCCGCTGGGGGAGGGTACAATGAGCAGTTCTTC. Its translation is CASAAGGGYNEQFF.

This clone came up a few times. This chain connects TRBV9 to TRBJ1-1, with 7 positions matching TRBD1. V shed 4 bases and J 0 bases; nucleotides not matched to a gene: 9. This CDR3 spans 16 amino acids. CDR1 is SGDLS, CDR2 YYNGEE, per germline. The CDR3 DNA sequence: TGTGCCAGCAGCTTATTGACAGGGCCCATGAACACTGAAGCTTTCTTT. Amino acid sequence: CASSLLTGPMNTEAFF.

The V gene is TRBV7-2, the J gene TRBJ1-1; D may be TRBD1 (6 bases). Germline values: CDR1 SGHTA, CDR2 FQGNSA. The CDR3 sequence is 13 residues long. Trimming pared 5 bases from V and 7 bases from J, leaving 14 bases between. DNA for the CDR3: TGTGCCAGCAGCAACGTGGGGGGGCGTGAAGCTTTCTTT. Protein: CASSNVGGREAFF. Together with reference TRBV7-2 and TRBJ1-1, the CDR3 gives the full variable domain: GAGVSQSPSNKVTEKGKDVELRCDPISGHTALYWYRQSLGQGLEFLIYFQGNSAPDKSGLPSDRFSAERTGGSVSTLTIQRTQQEDSAVYLCASSNVGGREAFFGQGTRLTVV.

This chain joins TRBV2 and TRBJ2-7, with TRBD2 as a possible D gene (5 bases). This CDR3 region has 13 residues. Germline V lookup: CDR1 SNHLY, CDR2 FYNNEI. The germline V and J ends were trimmed by 0 bases and 3 bases, with 6 bases remaining between them. In DNA, the CDR3 is TGTGCCAGCAGTGAAGCAGGACTCTACGAGCAGTACTTC. It codes for CASSEAGLYEQYF. Together with reference TRBV2 and TRBJ2-7, the CDR3 gives the full variable domain: EPEVTQTPSHQVTQMGQEVILRCVPISNHLYFYWYRQILGQKVEFLVSFYNNEISEKSEIFDDQFSVERPDGSNFTLKIRSTKLEDSAMYFCASSEAGLYEQYFGPGTRLTVT.

This sequence joins TRBV19 and TRBJ1-5; possibly TRBD1 for D (6 bases). This CDR3 spans 16 amino acids. CDR1 is LNHDA and CDR2 is SQIVND in the germline V gene (reference sequence). V was trimmed by 0 bases and J by 2 bases, leaving 11 bases between them. CDR3 bases: TGTGCCAGTAGTATAGATCGCTCAGGGGGCAATCAGCCCCAGCATTTT. It specifies CASSIDRSGGNQPQHF.

The table lists this clone with a count of one. The CDR3 nucleotides are TGTGCCAGCAGCCGGGGACAGGGGGCAGAGACCCAGTACTTC. This translates into CASSRGQGAETQYF. V gene TRBV4-2 combines with J gene TRBJ2-5; 12 bases map to TRBD1. CDR3 length: 14 residues. V gave up 4 bases and J gave up 4 bases; unmatched junction bases: 1. Germline-derived CDR1 and CDR2 are LGHNA and YNFKEQ.

This clone is termed medium-sized. V and J are TRBV27 and TRBJ1-6, with D possibly being TRBD1 (6 bases). The CDR3 is 12 residues long. V was pared by 5 bases and J by 9 bases, with 8 bases between. Germline-derived CDR1 and CDR2 are MNHEY and SMNVEV (reference sequence). The CDR3 sequence is CASSQGTSPLHF. The CDR3 DNA reads TGTGCCAGCAGTCAGGGGACTTCACCCCTCCACTTT.